Included here is one T cell receptor (beta chain) sequence, with context. Data came from immunoSEQ multiplex PCR; TCRdb stores just in-frame clones and leaves some out. The sample holds about 410,000 clones, over 75% seen once. The CDR3 sequence is 11 residues long. With 6 bases clipped from V and 5 bases from J, the junction kept 2 bases outside the gene matches. Germline V CDR1 and CDR2: GTSNPN, SVGIG (reference sequence). These data originate in a study of blood T cell repertoires in COVID-19. The receptor comes from a woman between 40 and 55 years old with COVID-19, enrolled during active disease. Sequencing used peripheral blood. This rearrangement joins TRBV30 to TRBJ2-5; TRBD2 aligns across 8 bases. CDR3 DNA: TGTGCCTGCCGGGGGGGGGAGACCCAGTACTTC. Its protein product is CACRGGETQYF.